A selection of T cell receptor beta chains follows, all from one sample in a study of cytomegalovirus exposure and HLA in healthy donors. Libraries were prepared by immunoSEQ multiplex PCR; TCRdb keeps only in-frame clonotypes and omits some of them. The profile covers some 120,000 clones, with around two thirds appearing a single time and roughly 9.8% taken by the ten largest. Input material: PBMCs. All receptors derive from a woman in her 40s in good health and CMV-seropositive. CDR3s leave out the opening cysteine and the closing phenylalanine or tryptophan. The order of the fields is D gene, V gene, CDR3 protein. The D gene is left open where the match is weak.

>.|TRBV27
ASSLARWNTEAF
>TRBD1|TRBV30
AWSIGTATYGYT
>.|TRBV6-5
ASSYSTEPDIGELF
>.|TRBV19
ASSIQGSTEAF
>.|TRBV30
AWRAVGNSYEQY
>.|TRBV27
ASSLGQGGYEQY
>.|TRBV19
ASSITVSGNTIY
>TRBD2|TRBV18
ASSPGTSGKGVAYNEQF
>.|TRBV12-2
ASRLPRYYGYT
>TRBD1|TRBV27
ASSSQGGNTEAF
>TRBD2|TRBV29-1
SVRTSGIANEQF
>.|TRBV27
ASTLMWGDNQPQH
>.|TRBV5-6
ASSLVGEAF
>TRBD1|TRBV18
ASSPQRTGDTGELF
>.|TRBV7-2
ASSPRQLLVNTGELF
>TRBD1|TRBV6-6
ASSLTGESYNEQF
>TRBD1|TRBV19
ASSRGQGANYGYT
>.|TRBV5-6
ASSRVASQETQY
>.|TRBV7-9
ASSLQAGLREQF
>.|TRBV7-5
ARSLNGLYPVRPQH
>.|TRBV5-6
ASSFRESGSNQPQH
>.|TRBV4-1
ASSRGGLISSGNTIY
>.|TRBV18
ASSPLAGEAF
>TRBD2|TRBV29-1
SVDGGLAGYEQY
>TRBD1|TRBV5-1
ASSLRGQGNEQY
>.|TRBV10-3
AISELAAMRSEQY